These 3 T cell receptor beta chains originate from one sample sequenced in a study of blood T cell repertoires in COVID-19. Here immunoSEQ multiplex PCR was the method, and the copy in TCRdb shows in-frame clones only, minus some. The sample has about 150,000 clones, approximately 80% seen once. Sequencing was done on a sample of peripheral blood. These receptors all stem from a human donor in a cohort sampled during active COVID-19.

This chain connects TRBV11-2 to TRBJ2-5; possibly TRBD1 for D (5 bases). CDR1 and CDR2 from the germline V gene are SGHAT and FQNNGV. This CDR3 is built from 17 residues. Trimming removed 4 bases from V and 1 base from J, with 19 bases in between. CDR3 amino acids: CASSSNSGSVGQETQYF. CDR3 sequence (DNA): TGTGCCAGCAGCTCGAACTCAGGGTCCGTGGGCCAAGAGACCCAGTACTTC. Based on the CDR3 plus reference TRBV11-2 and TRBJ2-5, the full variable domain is EAGVAQSPRYKIIEKRQSVAFWCNPISGHATLYWYQQILGQGPKLLIQFQNNGVVDDSQLPKDRFSAERLKGVDSTLKIQPAKLEDSAVYLCASSSNSGSVGQETQYFGPGTRLLVL.

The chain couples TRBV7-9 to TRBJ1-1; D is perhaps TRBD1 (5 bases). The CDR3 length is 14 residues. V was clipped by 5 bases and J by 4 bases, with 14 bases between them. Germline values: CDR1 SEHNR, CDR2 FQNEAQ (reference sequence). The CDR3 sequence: CASSLQGLGTEAFF. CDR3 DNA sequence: TGTGCCAGCAGCCTTCAGGGTCTGGGCACTGAAGCTTTCTTT.

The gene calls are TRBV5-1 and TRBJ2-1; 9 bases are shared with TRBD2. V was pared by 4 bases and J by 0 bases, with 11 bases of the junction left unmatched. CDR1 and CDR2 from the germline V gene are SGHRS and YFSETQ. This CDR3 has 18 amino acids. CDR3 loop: CASSQGTSPWSSYNEQFF. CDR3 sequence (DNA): TGCGCCAGCAGCCAGGGGACTAGCCCCTGGAGCTCCTACAATGAGCAGTTCTTC.